This T cell receptor (beta chain) was sequenced during a study of Graves' ophthalmopathy and Graves' hyperthyroidism. The study's findings and limits: Among thyroid clonotypes expanded above 0.001 frequency, most also appeared in blood. This model predicted ophthalmopathy progression (sensitivity roughly 71%, specificity 72.22%).

All donors with ophthalmopathy were recorded as having moderate-to-severe activity, CAS ≥3, NOSPECS ≥4 and a duration under 3 months. From fresh peripheral blood, roughly 9.3 ml in volume, the PBMCs were obtained. V shed 6 bases and J 5 bases; nucleotides not matched to a gene: 16. This CDR3 has 17 residues. The germline V gene encodes CDR1 MNHNS and CDR2 SASEGT. The table lists this clonotype with many counts. No antigen is known for it. Investigators amplified TCR beta CDR3 regions from RNA transcripts. Second-round multiplex PCR came after first-round RT-PCR with HTBI primers. TCRdb re-derived calls from the multiplex PCR reads in MiXCR, one entry per CDR3 protein. The sample comprises about 480,000 distinct CDR3 sequences, approximately 15% of which are singletons, and 8% to 10% rests with the top ten.

The V call is TRBV6-1, the J call TRBJ2-7; TRBD1 agrees at 10 bases. This receptor was taken from a woman aged 25 to 45 with Graves' ophthalmopathy. Material for sequencing was blood. CDR3 nucleotides: TGTGCCAGCAGGAGACAGGGGGCGAGCCCTTCTCCCGACGAGCAGTACTTC. It is translated as CASRRQGASPSPDEQYF.